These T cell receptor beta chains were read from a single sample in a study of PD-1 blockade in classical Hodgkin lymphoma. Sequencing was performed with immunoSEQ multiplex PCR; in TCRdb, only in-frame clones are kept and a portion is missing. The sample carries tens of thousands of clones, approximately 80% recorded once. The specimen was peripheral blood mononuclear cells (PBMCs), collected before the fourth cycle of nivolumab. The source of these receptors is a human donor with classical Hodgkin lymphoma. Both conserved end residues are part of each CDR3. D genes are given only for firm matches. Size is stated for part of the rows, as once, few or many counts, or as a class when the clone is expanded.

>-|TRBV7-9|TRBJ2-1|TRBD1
CASSPGTGGYNEQFF
TGTGCCAGCAGCCCCGGGACAGGGGGGTACAATGAGCAGTTCTTC
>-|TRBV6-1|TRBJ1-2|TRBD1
CASKMGTGWDGYTF
TGTGCCAGCAAAATGGGGACAGGGTGGGATGGCTACACCTTC
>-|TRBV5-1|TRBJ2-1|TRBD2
CASREVAGYNEQFF
TGCGCCAGCAGGGAGGTAGCGGGATACAATGAGCAGTTCTTC
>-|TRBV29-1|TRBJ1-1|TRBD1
CSARTGMNTEAFF
TGCAGCGCAAGGACAGGAATGAACACTGAAGCTTTCTTT
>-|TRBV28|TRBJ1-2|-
CASSFQTGYNGYTF
TGTGCCAGCAGTTTTCAGACAGGCTATAATGGCTACACCTTC
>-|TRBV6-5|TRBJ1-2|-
CASSYSWWRRDGYTF
TGTGCCAGCAGTTACTCGTGGTGGCGGCGGGATGGCTACACCTTC
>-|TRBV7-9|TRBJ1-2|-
CASSFSGAPGMDGYTF
TGTGCCAGCAGCTTTTCTGGGGCCCCCGGTATGGATGGCTACACCTTC
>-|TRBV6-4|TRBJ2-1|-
CASSDSDSGYNEQFF
TGTGCCAGCAGTGACTCAGACAGCGGTTACAATGAGCAGTTCTTC
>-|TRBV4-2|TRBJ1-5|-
CASSQDGPGANQPQHF
TGTGCCAGCAGCCAAGATGGGCCAGGGGCGAATCAGCCCCAGCATTTT
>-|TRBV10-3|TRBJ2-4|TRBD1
CAISDSSGTGSTLGKNIQYF
TGTGCCATCAGTGACTCGTCCGGGACAGGGTCGACCTTGGGCAAAAACATTCAGTACTTC
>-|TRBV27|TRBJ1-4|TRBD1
CASRRPGQNEKLFF
TGTGCCAGCAGAAGACCGGGACAGAATGAAAAACTGTTTTTT
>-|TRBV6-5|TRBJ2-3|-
CASSYTEGVTDTQYF
TGTGCCAGCAGTTATACAGAGGGCGTGACAGATACGCAGTATTTT
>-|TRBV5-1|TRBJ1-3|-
CASSQQDSGNTIYF
TGCGCCAGCAGCCAACAGGACTCTGGAAACACCATATATTTT
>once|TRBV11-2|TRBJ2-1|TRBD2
CASSLGLAGVNEQFF
TGTGCCAGCAGCTTAGGGCTAGCGGGGGTCAACGAGCAGTTCTTC
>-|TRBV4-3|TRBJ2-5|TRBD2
CASSQAASGGLGETQYF
TGCGCCAGCAGCCAAGCGGCTAGCGGGGGCCTAGGCGAGACCCAGTACTTC
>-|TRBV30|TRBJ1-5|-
CAWSRSLESNQPQHF
TGTGCCTGGAGTCGGTCTTTGGAAAGCAATCAGCCCCAGCATTTT
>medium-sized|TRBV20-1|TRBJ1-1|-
CRGWGTEAFF
TGCAGGGGGTGGGGCACTGAAGCTTTCTTT